The 21 T cell receptor beta chains listed next were all sequenced from one sample in a study of T-cell memory formation after mild COVID-19. TCRdb reprocessed the 5' RACE reads via MiXCR and lists one record per CDR3 protein. This table holds 390,000 or so distinct CDR3 sequences, approximately 15% found once. Sequenced material: PBMCs or a T cell subset sorted from them (not recorded which). The origin of the receptors is a man aged 18 to 30 who had mild COVID-19 (a few samples of this study predate the infection). Cell type and time point are not known.

The V gene is TRBV5-1, the J gene TRBJ2-7; 7 bases agree with TRBD1. With 6 bases clipped from V and 6 bases from J, the junction kept 9 bases outside the gene matches. The germline V gene encodes CDR1 SGHRS and CDR2 YFSETQ. This CDR3 has 13 residues. This CDR3 reads CASNGEGGSEQYF. As DNA, the CDR3 is TGCGCCAGCAATGGTGAAGGGGGCAGCGAGCAGTACTTC.

This clonotype was detected a few times. The chain has TRBV7-9 and TRBJ2-3; D is possibly TRBD2 (6 bases). The germline gives CDR1 SEHNR, CDR2 FQNEAQ (reference sequence). The CDR3 length is 14 residues. Between the trimmed V and J ends, which lost 3 bases and 5 bases, there was a span of 12 bases. CDR3 amino acids: CASSLASAEDTQYF. The CDR3 coding sequence is TGTGCCAGCAGCTTGGCTAGCGCGGAAGATACGCAGTATTTT.

A few counts support this clonotype. The chain is built from TRBV19 and TRBJ2-7; 7 bases line up with TRBD2. CDR3 length equals 15 residues. CDR1 LNHDA and CDR2 SQIVND come from the germline V gene (reference sequence). Trimming removed 6 bases from V and 3 bases from J; junction bases left unmatched: 11. CDR3 protein: CASRDERGPVYEQYF. The CDR3, as DNA: TGTGCCAGTAGGGATGAGCGGGGCCCGGTCTACGAGCAGTACTTC.

The rearrangement links TRBV6-5 to TRBJ2-1; D is perhaps TRBD1 (6 bases). The CDR3 contains 13 residues. Per the germline V gene, CDR1 is MNHEY and CDR2 is SVGAGI. V was trimmed by 2 bases and J by 9 bases, leaving 11 bases between them. The CDR3 is CASSYPGVLEQFF. For the CDR3, the DNA is TGTGCCAGCAGTTACCCAGGGGTACTTGAGCAGTTCTTC.

This clonotype came up many times. This sequence joins TRBV12-3 or TRBV12-4 and TRBJ1-5; no reliable D call. V gave up 2 bases and J gave up 1 base, with 6 bases separating them. This CDR3 is 14 amino acids long. Written as DNA, the CDR3 is TGTGCCAGCAGTTTATCAGGAAGCAATCAGCCCCAGCATTTT. As protein: CASSLSGSNQPQHF.

This chain uses TRBV12-3 or TRBV12-4 with TRBJ2-5; the match to TRBD2 covers 11 bases. Unmatched junction bases numbered 6, after V lost 7 bases and J lost 2 bases. This CDR3 spans 15 amino acids. DNA for the CDR3: TGTGCCAGCAAACTAGCGGGGGTTCAGCAAGAGACCCAGTACTTC. Translating it yields CASKLAGVQQETQYF.

This clonotype has just a few counts. The chain couples TRBV6-2 or TRBV6-3 to TRBJ2-5, with D perhaps being TRBD1 or TRBD2 (6 bases each). In germline, CDR1 is MNHEY, CDR2 SVGEGT. The CDR3 length is 16 residues. The V gene lost 0 bases and the J gene lost 5 bases, with 16 bases spanning the gap. CDR3 nucleotides: TGTGCCAGCAGTTACTCGGCTGGGGGCGGGATTGAGACCCAGTACTTC. Its protein is CASSYSAGGGIETQYF.

V and J are TRBV19 and TRBJ2-1; D perhaps matches TRBD1 (5 bases). There are 12 residues in the CDR3. The germline CDR1 and CDR2 sequences are LNHDA and SQIVND (reference sequence). Between the trimmed V and J ends, which lost 3 bases and 7 bases, there was a span of 7 bases. The CDR3 DNA sequence: TGTGCCAGTAGTATGGGGCAGAATGAGCAGTTCTTC. Its protein is CASSMGQNEQFF.

This clonotype came up once. The chain couples TRBV6-5 to TRBJ1-2; 10 bases align to TRBD1. In germline, CDR1 is MNHEY, CDR2 SVGAGI. J was trimmed by 2 bases and V by 4 bases; bases with no gene match: 7. This CDR3 has 16 residues. The CDR3 spells CASSSLGQGGNYGYTF. In nucleotides, the CDR3 is TGTGCCAGCAGTTCCCTAGGACAGGGGGGCAACTATGGCTACACCTTC.

This clonotype was found a few times. The CDR3 nucleotides read TGTGCCAGTAGTCCACTCTTAGGAACCGGGGAGCTGTTTTTT. Its protein product is CASSPLLGTGELFF. The chain carries TRBV19 and TRBJ2-2; D is unresolved. The germline V and J ends were trimmed by 5 bases and 5 bases, with 12 bases remaining between them. The CDR3 is made up of 14 amino acids. The germline V gene encodes CDR1 LNHDA and CDR2 SQIVND (reference sequence). The full variable domain, completed using reference TRBV19 and TRBJ2-2, is DGGITQSPKYLFRKEGQNVTLSCEQNLNHDAMYWYRQDPGQGLRLIYYSQIVNDFQKGDIAEGYSVSREKKESFPLTVTSAQKNPTAFYLCASSPLLGTGELFFGEGSRLTVL.

The gene calls are TRBV7-2 and TRBJ2-1, with D possibly being TRBD1 (5 bases). CDR1 and CDR2 from the germline V gene are SGHTA and FQGNSA. The CDR3 has 15 amino acids. V dropped 5 bases and J dropped 6 bases, with 17 bases sitting between them. The CDR3 DNA sequence: TGTGCCAGCAGCCGGGCACAGGATCGACCCAATGAGCAGTTCTTC. Encoded protein: CASSRAQDRPNEQFF.

V gene TRBV29-1 combines with J gene TRBJ2-6, with D perhaps being TRBD1 or TRBD2 (6 bases each). The CDR3 loop spans 14 amino acids. The V gene lost 3 bases and the J gene lost 5 bases, with 11 bases spanning the gap. Germline CDR1 SQVTM, CDR2 ANQGSEA. CDR3 loop: CSVEGGPWANVLTF. The CDR3 region has the DNA TGCAGCGTTGAGGGGGGCCCCTGGGCCAACGTCCTGACTTTC.

This clonotype was detected only a few times. The gene calls are TRBV7-2 and TRBJ2-3; perhaps TRBD1 as D (7 bases). The V end was cut by 8 bases, the J end by 0 bases, with 12 bases between. Germline V gene data show CDR1 as SGHTA and CDR2 as FQGNSA. The CDR3 is 14 amino acids. CDR3 protein: CASGQGGSTDTQYF. CDR3 in DNA: TGTGCCAGCGGCCAGGGGGGCAGCACAGATACGCAGTATTTT.

The chain has TRBV7-9 and TRBJ1-1, with a tentative D call TRBD1 (5 bases). Germline assignment: CDR1 SEHNR and CDR2 FQNEAQ (reference sequence). The CDR3 has 14 amino acids. Trimming shortened V by 6 bases and J by 5 bases, and 16 bases separated the two germline ends. CDR3 DNA sequence: TGTGCCAGCAGTTCGGGGCAGGGATGGACTGAAGCTTTCTTT. This sequence encodes CASSSGQGWTEAFF.

V gene TRBV28 combines with J gene TRBJ2-2, with D possibly being TRBD1 or TRBD2 (5 bases each). V was cut by 6 bases and J by 7 bases, with 15 bases left in between. The CDR3 loop spans 14 amino acids. Germline V CDR1 and CDR2: MDHEN, SYDVKM. The DNA for the CDR3 is TGTGCCAGCAGCGAGGGACCTCTTAGCGGGGAGCTGTTTTTT. Protein sequence: CASSEGPLSGELFF.

CDR3 coding DNA: TGTGCCAGCAGCTTAGGAGGGGATGGTTCACCCCTCCACTTT. It yields the protein CASSLGGDGSPLHF. V and J are TRBV7-3 and TRBJ1-6, with D perhaps TRBD1 (5 bases). Trimming left V 2 bases short and J 9 bases short, with 11 bases between. CDR3 length: 14 residues. Germline V gene sequence: CDR1 SGHTA, CDR2 FQGTGA.

This clonotype was picked up a small number of times. The chain recombines TRBV9 with TRBJ2-3, with unresolved D. The CDR3 is 15 amino acids. Trimming cost V 4 bases and J 7 bases, with 19 bases left between them. Per germline, CDR1 SGDLS and CDR2 YYNGEE. Here the CDR3 reads CASSLGPTLGNTQYF. The CDR3 DNA is TGTGCCAGCAGCCTTGGGCCGACCCTGGGAAATACGCAGTATTTT.

This clonotype was seen repeatedly, ten times or more. The chain links TRBV7-2 to TRBJ2-1, with 8 nucleotides matching TRBD2. Germline assignment: CDR1 SGHTA and CDR2 FQGNSA. The trim removed 5 bases at V and 12 bases at J, leaving 9 bases unmatched. The CDR3 has 13 amino acids. The CDR3 DNA reads TGTGCCAGCAGCCACGAGCTGGCGGGGGGGCAGTTCTTC. This gives the protein CASSHELAGGQFF.

This clonotype was counted many times. The V gene is TRBV28, the J gene TRBJ2-7; 7 bases fit TRBD2. The CDR3 contains 15 residues. J lost 0 bases, V lost 5 bases, and 7 bases had no gene match. The germline CDR1 and CDR2 sequences are MDHEN and SYDVKM. The CDR3 DNA follows: TGTGCCAGCAGTCCCCGAGGGAGGGGCTCCTACGAGCAGTACGTC. Translation gives CASSPRGRGSYEQYV.

V is TRBV7-2 and J is TRBJ1-1, with 7 bases fitting TRBD1. Trimming cost V 3 bases and J 1 base; bases outside gene matches: 8. CDR1 SGHTA and CDR2 FQGNSA come from the germline V gene. The CDR3 runs to 16 residues. Here the CDR3 DNA reads TGTGCCAGCAGCTTCGGGGGGAGGGGGCCGAACACTGAAGCTTTCTTT. Its translation is CASSFGGRGPNTEAFF.

There are a few counts of this clonotype. The chain recombines TRBV7-9 with TRBJ2-3; D may be TRBD1 or TRBD2 (5 bases each). Germline V CDR1 and CDR2: SEHNR, FQNEAQ (reference sequence). There are 16 residues in the CDR3. Trimming stripped 1 base from V and 1 base from J, with 12 bases between. The CDR3 here is CASSLGDRGRTDTQYF. DNA for the CDR3: TGTGCCAGCAGCTTAGGCGATCGGGGACGCACAGATACGCAGTATTTT. The variable domain in full, with the rest retrieved from reference TRBV7-9 and TRBJ2-3, is DTGVSQNPRHKITKRGQNVTFRCDPISEHNRLYWYRQTLGQGPEFLTYFQNEAQLEKSRLLSDRFSAERPKGSFSTLEIQRTEQGDSAMYLCASSLGDRGRTDTQYFGPGTRLTVL.